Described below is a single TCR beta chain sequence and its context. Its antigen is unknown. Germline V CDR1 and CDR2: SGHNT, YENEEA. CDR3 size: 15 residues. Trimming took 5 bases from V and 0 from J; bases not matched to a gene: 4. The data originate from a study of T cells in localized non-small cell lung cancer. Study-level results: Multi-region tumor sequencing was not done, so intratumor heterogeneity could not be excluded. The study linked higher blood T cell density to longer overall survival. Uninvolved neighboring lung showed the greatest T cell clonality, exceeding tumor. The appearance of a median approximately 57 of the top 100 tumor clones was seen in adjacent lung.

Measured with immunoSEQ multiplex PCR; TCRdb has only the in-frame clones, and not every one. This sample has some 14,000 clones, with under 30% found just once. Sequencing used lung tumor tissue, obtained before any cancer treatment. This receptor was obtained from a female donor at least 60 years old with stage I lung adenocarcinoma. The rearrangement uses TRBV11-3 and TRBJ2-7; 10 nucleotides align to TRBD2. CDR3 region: CASSISGGFSYEQYF. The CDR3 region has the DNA TGTGCCAGCAGCATTAGCGGGGGGTTCTCCTACGAGCAGTACTTC.